Here is one T cell receptor beta chain with its context. This clone was picked up a small number of times. Its antigen target is currently unknown. It has no much larger one-base neighbor in the sample; base qualities were not kept. The entry originates in a study of control samples from healthy donors and cancer patients (dated by TCRdb to 2020 to 2021). The protocol used for the library was the immunoSEQ multiplex PCR assay. Entries here come from immuneACCESS through TCRdb and include only in-frame sequences with V and J called. Some clones fail to appear in such tables; in the studies checked, an unresolved V gene covers under half of the shortfall, and the cause of the remainder is unknown. This sample comprises 130,000 or so clones, about 90% of them detected only once. The ten top clones hold 5.5% to 7.5% of the sample. Sequences MNHEY (CDR1) and SVGAGI (CDR2) are obtained from the germline V gene. The V end gives up 6 bases and the J end 4 bases, leaving 8 bases in the junction not matched to a gene. There are 14 amino acids in the CDR3, from cysteine to phenylalanine inclusive. CDR3 DNA is the only sequence kept; it has 42 bases, read in frame from the first base.

The receptor was derived from a man between 18 and 35 years old in good health. What was sequenced was blood. The sequence is built from TRBV6-5 and TRBJ2-7, and 8 bases in between align with TRBD1. The sequenced DNA is TGTGCCAGCAGACCACGGACAGGGCAGTACGAGCAGTACTTC. This sequence encodes CASRPRTGQYEQYF.